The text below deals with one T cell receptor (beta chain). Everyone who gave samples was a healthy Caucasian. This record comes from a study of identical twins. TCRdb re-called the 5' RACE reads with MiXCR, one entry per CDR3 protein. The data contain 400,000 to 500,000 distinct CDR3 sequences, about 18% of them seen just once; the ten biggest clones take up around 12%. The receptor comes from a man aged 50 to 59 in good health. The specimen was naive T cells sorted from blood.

The CDR3, as DNA: TGCGCCAGCAGCCAGACTAGCGGGGGGGCGATTGAGCAGTACTTC. Translation gives CASSQTSGGAIEQYF. J is TRBJ2-7 and V is TRBV4-3, with 14 bases matching TRBD2. CDR1 and CDR2 (germline): LGHNA, YSLEER. The CDR3 is 15 residues long. V was pared by 3 bases and J by 7 bases, with 5 bases of the junction left unmatched.